Listed below are T cell receptor beta chains from one sample, sequenced in a study of early T cells in non-severe SARS-CoV-2 infection. Via MiXCR, TCRdb re-called the 5' RACE reads, giving one row per CDR3 protein. The sample contains 100,000 or so distinct CDR3 sequences, roughly 17% of which appear only once. The material sequenced was whole blood, taken at baseline. Receptor source: an adult who was a healthcare worker with PCR-confirmed SARS-CoV-2 infection or an uninfected control (not recorded which). CDR3s include the opening cysteine and the closing phenylalanine or tryptophan. Each record gives: J gene, clone size, D gene, V gene, CDR3 protein, CDR3 DNA. The D gene is left open where the match is weak. The size entry is marked missing in some rows and otherwise reads once, few, many or a size class.

J gene: TRBJ2-6
clone size: NA
D gene: NA
V gene: TRBV20-1
CDR3 protein: CSARGRRFSGANVLTF
CDR3 DNA: TGCAGTGCTAGAGGGCGGCGGTTCTCTGGGGCCAACGTCCTGACTTTC

J gene: TRBJ2-1
clone size: few
D gene: TRBD1
V gene: TRBV12-3/TRBV12-4
CDR3 protein: CASSFDRGGSAPSFNEQFF
CDR3 DNA: TGTGCCAGCAGTTTCGACAGGGGAGGATCGGCCCCCAGCTTTAATGAGCAGTTCTTC

J gene: TRBJ2-4
clone size: few
D gene: NA
V gene: TRBV24-1
CDR3 protein: CATSTPGTSGDIQYF
CDR3 DNA: TGTGCCACCAGTACGCCCGGGACCTCAGGAGACATTCAGTACTTC

J gene: TRBJ2-5
clone size: NA
D gene: NA
V gene: TRBV4-3
CDR3 protein: CASSQSTGLWETQYF
CDR3 DNA: TGCGCCAGCAGCCAGAGTACAGGGTTGTGGGAGACCCAGTACTTC

J gene: TRBJ1-4
clone size: many
D gene: TRBD1
V gene: TRBV7-6
CDR3 protein: CASSLNRGQGEKLFF
CDR3 DNA: TGTGCCAGCAGCCTCAACAGGGGGCAAGGTGAAAAACTGTTTTTT

J gene: TRBJ2-3
clone size: NA
D gene: NA
V gene: TRBV9
CDR3 protein: CASSADRRDTQYF
CDR3 DNA: TGTGCCAGCAGCGCCGATCGCCGGGATACGCAGTATTTT

J gene: TRBJ2-1
clone size: NA
D gene: TRBD2
V gene: TRBV6-1
CDR3 protein: CASSEGTSGANEQFF
CDR3 DNA: TGTGCCAGCAGTGAAGGGACTAGCGGGGCAAATGAGCAGTTCTTC

J gene: TRBJ1-1
clone size: few
D gene: NA
V gene: TRBV6-6
CDR3 protein: CASSYPNREAFF
CDR3 DNA: TGTGCCAGCAGTTACCCCAACAGGGAGGCTTTCTTT

J gene: TRBJ1-1
clone size: many
D gene: TRBD1
V gene: TRBV7-2
CDR3 protein: CASSMTGIEAFF
CDR3 DNA: TGTGCCAGCAGCATGACAGGGATTGAAGCTTTCTTT

J gene: TRBJ2-7
clone size: many
D gene: NA
V gene: TRBV7-9
CDR3 protein: CASSPRTGMGDEQYF
CDR3 DNA: TGTGCCAGCAGCCCCCGGACTGGGATGGGGGACGAGCAGTACTTC

J gene: TRBJ1-5
clone size: NA
D gene: TRBD1
V gene: TRBV10-2
CDR3 protein: CASSPTGFNQPQHF
CDR3 DNA: TGCGCCAGCAGCCCGACAGGGTTTAATCAGCCCCAGCATTTT

J gene: TRBJ1-5
clone size: NA
D gene: NA
V gene: TRBV27
CDR3 protein: CASSSLGGQPQHF
CDR3 DNA: TGTGCCAGCAGTTCGTTGGGTGGTCAGCCCCAGCATTTT

J gene: TRBJ2-7
clone size: many
D gene: TRBD1
V gene: TRBV29-1
CDR3 protein: CSVEGQGFYEQYF
CDR3 DNA: TGCAGCGTCGAAGGACAGGGATTCTACGAGCAGTACTTC

J gene: TRBJ2-7
clone size: NA
D gene: NA
V gene: TRBV19
CDR3 protein: CASGTGLSYEQYF
CDR3 DNA: TGTGCCAGTGGTACGGGGCTCTCCTACGAGCAGTACTTC

J gene: TRBJ2-5
clone size: NA
D gene: NA
V gene: TRBV12-3/TRBV12-4
CDR3 protein: CASSLGQGEETQYF
CDR3 DNA: TGTGCCAGCAGCCTGGGGCAGGGTGAAGAGACCCAGTACTTC

J gene: TRBJ2-5
clone size: NA
D gene: TRBD2
V gene: TRBV7-9
CDR3 protein: CASSFTGLAVKETQYF
CDR3 DNA: TGTGCCAGCAGCTTTACGGGACTAGCGGTAAAAGAGACCCAGTACTTC

J gene: TRBJ2-5
clone size: many
D gene: NA
V gene: TRBV5-1
CDR3 protein: CASSLAIRKETQYF
CDR3 DNA: TGCGCCAGCAGCTTGGCCATCAGGAAAGAGACCCAGTACTTC

J gene: TRBJ2-2
clone size: NA
D gene: NA
V gene: TRBV5-1
CDR3 protein: CASSPIPKDTGELFF
CDR3 DNA: TGCGCCAGCAGCCCGATTCCCAAGGACACCGGGGAGCTGTTTTTT

J gene: TRBJ2-7
clone size: few
D gene: TRBD2
V gene: TRBV7-9
CDR3 protein: CASSPGPSGLSSYEQYF
CDR3 DNA: TGTGCCAGCAGCCCCGGGCCTAGCGGGTTGAGCTCCTACGAGCAGTACTTC

J gene: TRBJ2-1
clone size: few
D gene: TRBD1
V gene: TRBV18
CDR3 protein: CASSPEGTGRNEQFF
CDR3 DNA: TGTGCCAGCTCACCCGAGGGGACAGGGAGGAATGAGCAGTTCTTC

J gene: TRBJ2-1
clone size: many
D gene: NA
V gene: TRBV20-1
CDR3 protein: CSAGTESSYNEQFF
CDR3 DNA: TGCAGTGCTGGGACTGAGAGCTCCTACAATGAGCAGTTCTTC

J gene: TRBJ2-4
clone size: NA
D gene: NA
V gene: TRBV2
CDR3 protein: CASSDGVVKNIQYF
CDR3 DNA: TGTGCCAGCTCCGACGGCGTTGTCAAAAACATTCAGTACTTC

J gene: TRBJ2-1
clone size: NA
D gene: NA
V gene: TRBV19
CDR3 protein: CASSEYNEQFF
CDR3 DNA: TGTGCCAGTAGTGAATACAATGAGCAGTTCTTC

J gene: TRBJ2-3
clone size: few
D gene: NA
V gene: TRBV20-1
CDR3 protein: CSARDRGSQYF
CDR3 DNA: TGCAGTGCTAGAGATCGGGGGTCGCAGTATTTT

J gene: TRBJ1-2
clone size: many
D gene: NA
V gene: TRBV6-6
CDR3 protein: CASSYPIRDAYYGYTF
CDR3 DNA: TGTGCCAGCAGTTACCCTATCCGGGACGCTTACTATGGCTACACCTTC

J gene: TRBJ2-7
clone size: NA
D gene: NA
V gene: TRBV12-3/TRBV12-4
CDR3 protein: CASSEGHYEQYF
CDR3 DNA: TGTGCCAGCAGTGAGGGGCACTACGAGCAGTACTTC